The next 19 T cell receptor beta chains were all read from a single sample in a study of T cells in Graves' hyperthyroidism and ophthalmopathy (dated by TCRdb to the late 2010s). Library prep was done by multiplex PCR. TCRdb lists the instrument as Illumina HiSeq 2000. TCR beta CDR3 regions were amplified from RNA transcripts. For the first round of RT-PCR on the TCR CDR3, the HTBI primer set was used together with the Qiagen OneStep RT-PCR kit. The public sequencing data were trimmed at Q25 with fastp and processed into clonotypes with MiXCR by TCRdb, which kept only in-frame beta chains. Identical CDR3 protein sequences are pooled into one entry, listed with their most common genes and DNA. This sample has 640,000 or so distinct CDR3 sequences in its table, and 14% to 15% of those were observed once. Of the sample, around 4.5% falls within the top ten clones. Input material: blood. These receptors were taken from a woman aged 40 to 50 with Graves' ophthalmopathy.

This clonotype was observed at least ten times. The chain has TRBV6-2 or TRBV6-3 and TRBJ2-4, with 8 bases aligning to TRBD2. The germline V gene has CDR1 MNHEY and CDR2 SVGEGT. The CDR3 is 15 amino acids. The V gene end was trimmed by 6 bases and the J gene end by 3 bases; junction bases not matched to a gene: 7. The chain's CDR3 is CASRTGGADKNIQYF. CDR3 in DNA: TGTGCCAGCAGGACGGGAGGGGCGGACAAAAACATTCAGTACTTC.

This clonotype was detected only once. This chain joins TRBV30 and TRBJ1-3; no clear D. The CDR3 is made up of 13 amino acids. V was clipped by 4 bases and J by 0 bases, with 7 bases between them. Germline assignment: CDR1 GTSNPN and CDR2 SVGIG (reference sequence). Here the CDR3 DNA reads TGTGCCTGGATGCATGACTCTGGAAACACCATATATTTT. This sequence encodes CAWMHDSGNTIYF.

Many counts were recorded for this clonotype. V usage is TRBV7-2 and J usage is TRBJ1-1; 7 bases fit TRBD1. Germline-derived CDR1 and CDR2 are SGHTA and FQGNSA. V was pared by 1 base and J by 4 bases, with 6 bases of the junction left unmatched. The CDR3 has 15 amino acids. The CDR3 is CASSLGGGGGTEAFF. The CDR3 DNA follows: TGTGCCAGCAGCTTAGGAGGGGGCGGGGGCACTGAAGCTTTCTTT.

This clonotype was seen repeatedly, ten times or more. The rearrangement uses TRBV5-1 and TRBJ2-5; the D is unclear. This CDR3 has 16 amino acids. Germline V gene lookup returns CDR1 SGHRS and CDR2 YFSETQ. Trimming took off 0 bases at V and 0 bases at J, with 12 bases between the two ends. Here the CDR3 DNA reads TGCGCCAGCAGCTTGGCGGATCGGACGGACCAAGAGACCCAGTACTTC. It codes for CASSLADRTDQETQYF. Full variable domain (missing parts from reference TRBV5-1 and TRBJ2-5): KAGVTQTPRYLIKTRGQQVTLSCSPISGHRSVSWYQQTPGQGLQFLFEYFSETQRNKGNFPGRFSGRQFSNSRSEMNVSTLELGDSALYLCASSLADRTDQETQYFGPGTRLLVL.

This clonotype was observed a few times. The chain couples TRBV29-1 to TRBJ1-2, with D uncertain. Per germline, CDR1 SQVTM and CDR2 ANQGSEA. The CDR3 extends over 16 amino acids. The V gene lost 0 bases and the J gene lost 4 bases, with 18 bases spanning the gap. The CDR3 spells CSVEDPDTYLGYGYTF. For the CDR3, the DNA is TGCAGCGTTGAAGACCCTGACACTTACCTGGGCTATGGCTACACCTTC.

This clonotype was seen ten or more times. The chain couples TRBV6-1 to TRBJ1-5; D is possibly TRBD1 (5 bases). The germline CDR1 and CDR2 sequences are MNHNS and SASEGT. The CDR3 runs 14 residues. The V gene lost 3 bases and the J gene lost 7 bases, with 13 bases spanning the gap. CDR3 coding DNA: TGTGCCAGCAGTGATCCAGGGCCGGGGCAGCCCCAGCATTTT. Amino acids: CASSDPGPGQPQHF.

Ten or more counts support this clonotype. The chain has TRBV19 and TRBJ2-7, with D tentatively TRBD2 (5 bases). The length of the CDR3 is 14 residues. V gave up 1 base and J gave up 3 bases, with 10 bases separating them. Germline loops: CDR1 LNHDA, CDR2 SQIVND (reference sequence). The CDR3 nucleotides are TGTGCCAGTAGTATAGTAGCGAACTTCTACGAGCAGTACTTC. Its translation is CASSIVANFYEQYF.

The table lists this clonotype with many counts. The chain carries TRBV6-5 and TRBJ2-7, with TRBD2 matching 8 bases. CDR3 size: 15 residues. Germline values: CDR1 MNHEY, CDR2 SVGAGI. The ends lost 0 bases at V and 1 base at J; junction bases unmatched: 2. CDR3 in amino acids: CASSYSSGGSYEQYF. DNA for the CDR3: TGTGCCAGCAGTTACTCATCGGGAGGGTCCTACGAGCAGTACTTC.

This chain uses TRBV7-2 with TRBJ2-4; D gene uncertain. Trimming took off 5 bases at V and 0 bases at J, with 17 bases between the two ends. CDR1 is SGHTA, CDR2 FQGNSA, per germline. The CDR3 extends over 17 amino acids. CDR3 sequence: CASSPSPTVLAKNIQYF. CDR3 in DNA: TGTGCCAGCAGCCCCAGCCCCACGGTCCTAGCCAAAAACATTCAGTACTTC.

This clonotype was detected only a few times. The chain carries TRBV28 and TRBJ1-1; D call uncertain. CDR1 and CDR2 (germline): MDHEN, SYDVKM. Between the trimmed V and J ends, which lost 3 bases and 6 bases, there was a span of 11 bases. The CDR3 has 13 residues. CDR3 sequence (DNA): TGTGCCAGCAGTTTTCAGGTTCGGGCTGAAGCTTTCTTT. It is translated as CASSFQVRAEAFF.

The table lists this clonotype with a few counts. The CDR3 spells CATLARANTGELFF. CDR3 nucleotide sequence: TGTGCCACATTAGCACGGGCGAACACCGGGGAGCTGTTTTTT. The chain is built from TRBV10-3 and TRBJ2-2; D uncertain. The CDR3 has 14 amino acids. V was cut by 10 bases and J by 0 bases, with 12 bases left in between. Looked up from germline, CDR1 is ENHRY and CDR2 is SYGVKD.

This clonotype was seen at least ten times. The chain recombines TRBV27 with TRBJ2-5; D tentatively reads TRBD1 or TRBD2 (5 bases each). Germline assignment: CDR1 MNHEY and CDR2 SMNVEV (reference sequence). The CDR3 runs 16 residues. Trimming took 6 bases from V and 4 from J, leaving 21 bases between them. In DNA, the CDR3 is TGTGCCAGCAGCCCCCAGGGACCACTCGGAGGAGAGACCCAGTACTTC. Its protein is CASSPQGPLGGETQYF.

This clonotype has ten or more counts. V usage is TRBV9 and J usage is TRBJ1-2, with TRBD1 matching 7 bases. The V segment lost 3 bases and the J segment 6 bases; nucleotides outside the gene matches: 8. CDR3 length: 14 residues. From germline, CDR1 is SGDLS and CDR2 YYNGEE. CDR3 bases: TGTGCCAGCAGCGGCAGGGACAGCTTCCATGGCTACACCTTC. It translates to CASSGRDSFHGYTF.

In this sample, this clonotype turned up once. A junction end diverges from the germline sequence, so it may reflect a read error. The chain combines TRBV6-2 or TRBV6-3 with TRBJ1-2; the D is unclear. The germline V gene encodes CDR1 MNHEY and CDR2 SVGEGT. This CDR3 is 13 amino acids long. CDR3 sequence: CASSYSSFYGHTF. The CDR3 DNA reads TGTGCCAGCAGTTACTCTTCCTTCTATGGCCACACCTTC.

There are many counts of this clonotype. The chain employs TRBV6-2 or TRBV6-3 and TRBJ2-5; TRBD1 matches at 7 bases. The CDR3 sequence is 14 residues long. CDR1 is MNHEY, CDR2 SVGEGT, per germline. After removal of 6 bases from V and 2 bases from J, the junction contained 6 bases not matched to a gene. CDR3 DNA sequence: TGTGCCAGCAGCCTACCGACAGGGCAAGAGACCCAGTACTTC. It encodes CASSLPTGQETQYF.

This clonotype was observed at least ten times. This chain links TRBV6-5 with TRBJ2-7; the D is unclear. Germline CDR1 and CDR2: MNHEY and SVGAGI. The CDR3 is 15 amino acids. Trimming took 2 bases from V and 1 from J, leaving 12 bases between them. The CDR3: CASSYISHPSYEQYF. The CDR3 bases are TGTGCCAGCAGTTACATCTCACACCCTTCCTACGAGCAGTACTTC.

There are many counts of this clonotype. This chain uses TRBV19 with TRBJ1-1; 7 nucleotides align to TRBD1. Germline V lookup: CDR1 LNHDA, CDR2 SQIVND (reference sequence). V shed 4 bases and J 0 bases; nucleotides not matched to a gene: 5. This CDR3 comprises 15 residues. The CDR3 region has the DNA TGTGCCAGTAGTACGCGGACAGGCGTGAACACTGAAGCTTTCTTT. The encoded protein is CASSTRTGVNTEAFF.

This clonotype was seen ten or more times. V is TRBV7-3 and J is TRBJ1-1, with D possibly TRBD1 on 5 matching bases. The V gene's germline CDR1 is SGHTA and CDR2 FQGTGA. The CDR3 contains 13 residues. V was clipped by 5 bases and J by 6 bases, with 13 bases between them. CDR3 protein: CASSLPGSAEAFF. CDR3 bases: TGTGCCAGCAGCCTTCCAGGGTCTGCTGAAGCTTTCTTT.

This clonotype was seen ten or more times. CDR3 bases: TGTGCCAGCTCACTAACGAGGGGGGCCTACGAGCAGTACTTC. Protein sequence: CASSLTRGAYEQYF. V usage is TRBV18 and J usage is TRBJ2-7; tentatively, D is TRBD1 or TRBD2 (6 bases each). Germline V gene data show CDR1 as KGHSH and CDR2 as LQKENI. This CDR3 comprises 14 residues. The V gene lost 4 bases and the J gene lost 2 bases, with 12 bases spanning the gap.